These 29 T cell receptor beta chains were sequenced from one sample in a study of T cell repertoires in cytomegalovirus infection. Each CDR3 protein gets one entry after TCRdb re-called the reads with MiXCR. This sample carries approximately 350,000 distinct CDR3 sequences, 34% of them seen once, and the ten largest clones take approximately 15%. The antigens for these receptors are not known. The sequences come from cultured PBMCs, collected from culture after CMV antigen stimulation. The receptors stem from a human donor in good health (CMV status not recorded). Some clones in this sample may be carry-over from other donors' samples.

V and J are TRBV28 and TRBJ1-2; a possible D gene is TRBD1 (6 bases). Germline V gene sequence: CDR1 MDHEN, CDR2 SYDVKM. The CDR3 contains 15 residues. V was cut by 5 bases and J by 3 bases, with 16 bases left in between. CDR3: CASSPGGNRYYGYTF. The CDR3 DNA reads as TGTGCCAGCAGTCCTGGGGGCAACCGCTACTATGGCTACACCTTC.

This clonotype was observed a handful of times. The chain carries TRBV12-3 or TRBV12-4 and TRBJ2-3; perhaps TRBD1 as D (5 bases). The CDR3 spans 13 residues. Trimming took off 5 bases at V and 3 bases at J, with 9 bases between the two ends. CDR3 sequence: CASSIPGTDTQYF. In DNA form, the CDR3 reads TGTGCCAGCAGTATACCAGGGACAGATACGCAGTATTTT.

This clonotype was counted many times. The genes are TRBV6-5 and TRBJ2-6, with 7 bases aligning to TRBD1. The V segment lost 0 bases and the J segment 0 bases; nucleotides outside the gene matches: 5. The germline CDR1 and CDR2 sequences are MNHEY and SVGAGI. The CDR3 totals 18 residues. The CDR3 DNA is TGTGCCAGCAGTTACTCACGGACAGGTACCTCTGGGGCCAACGTCCTGACTTTC. Its translation is CASSYSRTGTSGANVLTF.

This chain connects TRBV20-1 to TRBJ1-1, with D unresolved. The V end was cut by 6 bases, the J end by 4 bases, with 15 bases between. From germline, CDR1 is DFQATT and CDR2 SNEGSKA (reference sequence). This CDR3 region has 13 residues. CDR3: CSAEPGRFTEAFF. As DNA, the CDR3 is TGCAGTGCCGAACCCGGAAGGTTCACTGAAGCTTTCTTT.

V and J are TRBV27 and TRBJ1-5; D may be TRBD1 (5 bases). Trimming removed 6 bases at V and 2 bases at J, with 17 bases between. Germline V CDR1 and CDR2: MNHEY, SMNVEV (reference sequence). The CDR3 runs to 16 residues. CDR3 region: CASSPRVGVGNQPQHF. CDR3 sequence (DNA): TGTGCCAGCAGCCCCCGAGTAGGGGTCGGCAATCAGCCCCAGCATTTT.

This clonotype was counted a few times. The chain has TRBV25-1 and TRBJ2-5, with D possibly being TRBD2 (5 bases). The CDR3 extends over 13 amino acids. Germline V gene sequence: CDR1 MGHDK, CDR2 SYGVNS. V was cut by 4 bases and J by 4 bases, with 10 bases left in between. The CDR3 bases are TGTGCCAGCAGTGTTGCTAGCAGAGAGACCCAGTACTTC. This codes for CASSVASRETQYF.

This clonotype came up a few times. The gene calls are TRBV6-2 or TRBV6-3 and TRBJ2-7; possibly TRBD2 for D (5 bases). Germline values: CDR1 MNHEY, CDR2 SVGEGT. V was pared by 2 bases and J by 3 bases, with 14 bases between. This CDR3 contains 15 residues. The CDR3 nucleotides read TGTGCCAGCAGTTACACGGGGTCTCGAGGCTACGAGCAGTACTTC. It is translated as CASSYTGSRGYEQYF.

The rearrangement uses TRBV19 and TRBJ1-6, with 10 positions matching TRBD1. J lost 9 bases, V lost 5 bases, and 7 bases had no gene match. CDR1 is LNHDA, CDR2 SQIVND, per germline (reference sequence). CDR3 length equals 15 residues. Written as DNA, the CDR3 is TGTGCCAGTAGTCCAGACAGGGGGCAAGGTTCACCCCTCCACTTT. This gives the protein CASSPDRGQGSPLHF.

This clonotype was seen a few times. The rearrangement uses TRBV29-1 and TRBJ2-1; 8 nucleotides align to TRBD2. J lost 8 bases, V lost 4 bases, and 13 bases had no gene match. Looked up from germline, CDR1 is SQVTM and CDR2 is ANQGSEA. The length of the CDR3 is 15 residues. Here the CDR3 DNA reads TGCAGCGTTGCGATGATCGGCGGGAGGTTGGATGAGCAGTTCTTC. This translates into CSVAMIGGRLDEQFF.

This clonotype was seen a handful of times. This sequence joins TRBV12-3 or TRBV12-4 and TRBJ1-1, with 7 bases matching TRBD1. Trimming removed 6 bases from V and 4 bases from J; junction bases left unmatched: 5. This CDR3 is 13 amino acids long. CDR3 in DNA: TGTGCCAGCAGCTACAGGGGAGTCACTGAAGCTTTCTTT. Encoded protein: CASSYRGVTEAFF.

This chain links TRBV19 with TRBJ1-5, with a tentative D call TRBD1 (6 bases). CDR1 is LNHDA and CDR2 is SQIVND in the germline V gene (reference sequence). This CDR3 is built from 17 residues. Trimming took 5 bases from V and 4 from J, leaving 21 bases between them. CDR3 DNA sequence: TGTGCCAGTAGTGCAGGGGCGGCGGGGGGCCGAAATCAGCCCCAGCATTTT. Its translation is CASSAGAAGGRNQPQHF.

In this sample, this clonotype turned up many times. J is TRBJ1-1 and V is TRBV24-1, with TRBD1 matching 7 bases. The CDR3 extends over 13 amino acids. CDR1 KGHDR and CDR2 SFDVKD come from the germline V gene. After removal of 9 bases from V and 7 bases from J, the junction contained 10 bases not matched to a gene. CDR3 amino acids: CATQGGGAGEAFF. DNA for the CDR3: TGTGCCACCCAGGGGGGGGGGGCTGGTGAAGCTTTCTTT.

This clonotype was counted ten times or more. The chain employs TRBV11-2 and TRBJ1-1; 11 positions agree with TRBD1. This CDR3 has 15 amino acids. Germline-derived CDR1 and CDR2 are SGHAT and FQNNGV. The trim removed 7 bases at V and 4 bases at J, leaving 8 bases unmatched. The CDR3 loop reads CASTKSGTGGTEAFF. The CDR3 nucleotides are TGTGCCAGCACCAAATCCGGGACAGGGGGCACTGAAGCTTTCTTT.

This clonotype was seen a few times. The chain is built from TRBV2 and TRBJ2-5; tentative D call: TRBD1 (5 bases). The germline V gene has CDR1 SNHLY and CDR2 FYNNEI. V dropped 7 bases and J dropped 5 bases, with 17 bases sitting between them. The CDR3 sequence is 14 residues long. The CDR3 loop reads CASKKGSLEETQYF. CDR3 sequence (DNA): TGTGCCAGCAAGAAGGGGTCCCTAGAGGAGACCCAGTACTTC.

This sequence joins TRBV11-2 and TRBJ2-5; D perhaps matches TRBD1 (6 bases). Germline V gene sequence: CDR1 SGHAT, CDR2 FQNNGV. This CDR3 is 15 amino acids long. Trimming took 2 bases from V and 0 from J, leaving 10 bases between them. The CDR3 nucleotides are TGTGCCAGCAGCTTAAGTGGGACACACCAAGAGACCCAGTACTTC. Translation gives CASSLSGTHQETQYF.

The chain employs TRBV20-1 and TRBJ2-3; D tentatively fits TRBD1 or TRBD2 (5 bases each). V was clipped by 5 bases and J by 3 bases, with 21 bases between them. Germline-derived CDR1 and CDR2 are DFQATT and SNEGSKA (reference sequence). The CDR3 totals 16 residues. CDR3 region: CSALSPSGARTDTQYF. The CDR3 DNA follows: TGCAGTGCTCTTTCCCCCTCCGGGGCACGGACAGATACGCAGTATTTT.

The V gene is TRBV5-6, the J gene TRBJ1-5, with a possible D match to TRBD1 (5 bases). V was pared by 5 bases and J by 0 bases, with 9 bases between. The CDR3 is 14 amino acids. Per the germline V gene, CDR1 is SGHDT and CDR2 is YYEEEE. The CDR3: CASRRTNSNQPQHF. The CDR3 nucleotides read TGTGCCAGCAGACGGACAAATAGCAATCAGCCCCAGCATTTT.

The V call is TRBV28, the J call TRBJ1-2; 8 positions agree with TRBD1. V shed 7 bases and J 12 bases; nucleotides not matched to a gene: 13. Germline-derived CDR1 and CDR2 are MDHEN and SYDVKM. This CDR3 is built from 13 residues. CDR3 in DNA: TGTGCCAGCAAGTTCTCGGACAGGGAAAACCACACCTTC. This translates into CASKFSDRENHTF.

CDR3 region: CASSWGDSYEQYV. The CDR3 region has the DNA TGTGCCAGCAGTTGGGGGGATTCCTACGAGCAGTACGTC. V gene TRBV28 combines with J gene TRBJ2-7; tentatively, D is TRBD2 (6 bases). The CDR3 is 13 amino acids. Germline CDR1 is MDHEN and CDR2 is SYDVKM. V gave up 4 bases and J gave up 1 base, with 8 bases separating them.

This chain links TRBV6-1 with TRBJ1-5, with TRBD1 as a possible D gene (5 bases). Between the trimmed V and J ends, which lost 2 bases and 1 base, there was a span of 9 bases. Germline V gene sequence: CDR1 MNHNS, CDR2 SASEGT. The CDR3 totals 15 residues. The CDR3 nucleotides are TGTGCCAGCAGTGAACAGGGAGGGAGCAATCAGCCCCAGCATTTT. This gives the protein CASSEQGGSNQPQHF.

This clonotype was picked up a small number of times. The genes are TRBV7-2 and TRBJ1-4; D is undetermined. CDR1 is SGHTA and CDR2 is FQGNSA in the germline V gene. The CDR3 totals 14 residues. The ends were cut back, 6 bases at V and 8 bases at J, with 16 bases in the middle. The CDR3 region is CASSPLGQEEKLFF. CDR3 nucleotides: TGTGCCAGCAGTCCCCTCGGGCAAGAGGAAAAACTGTTTTTT.

This clonotype was observed a handful of times. The chain links TRBV2 to TRBJ2-2, with D maybe TRBD1 (6 bases). Germline V CDR1 and CDR2: SNHLY, FYNNEI. The CDR3 has 14 amino acids. The germline V and J ends were trimmed by 6 bases and 5 bases, with 13 bases remaining between them. CDR3 sequence reads: CASRGHPQTGELFF. CDR3 DNA: TGTGCCAGCAGGGGACACCCCCAAACCGGGGAGCTGTTTTTT.

This clonotype was counted at least ten times. The CDR3 sequence: CASSLTGGPETQYF. The CDR3 DNA is TGTGCCAGCAGCTTGACGGGAGGGCCAGAGACCCAGTACTTC. J is TRBJ2-5 and V is TRBV7-2; 8 bases agree with TRBD2. V lost 3 bases, J lost 4 bases, and 4 bases stayed unmatched. CDR1 and CDR2 from the germline V gene are SGHTA and FQGNSA. This CDR3 spans 14 amino acids.

The chain carries TRBV4-3 and TRBJ2-3; D may be TRBD1 (5 bases). The V and J ends lost 5 bases and 5 bases respectively, with 14 bases between them. The germline CDR1 and CDR2 sequences are LGHNA and YSLEER. This CDR3 has 14 amino acids. CDR3 bases: TGCGCCAGCAGCTTCAGGGCGATGGAAGATACGCAGTATTTT. Translation: CASSFRAMEDTQYF.

There are a few counts of this clonotype. The V call is TRBV7-6, the J call TRBJ2-7; TRBD2 matches 7 bases. Germline V gene lookup returns CDR1 SGHVS and CDR2 FNYEAQ. The V gene end was trimmed by 3 bases and the J gene end by 5 bases; junction bases not matched to a gene: 4. The CDR3 runs 13 residues. The DNA of the CDR3 is TGTGCCAGCAGCTTGACTAGCCGAGACGAGCAGTACTTC. It encodes CASSLTSRDEQYF.

The chain has TRBV7-2 and TRBJ2-5, with TRBD1 matching over 8 bases. The germline gives CDR1 SGHTA, CDR2 FQGNSA. V shed 8 bases and J 4 bases; nucleotides not matched to a gene: 12. The CDR3 loop spans 15 amino acids. CDR3 coding DNA: TGTGCCAGCGGTCTCGCACCAGGGGGCGCAGAGACCCAGTACTTC. Protein product: CASGLAPGGAETQYF.

This clonotype showed up just once. The chain links TRBV27 to TRBJ2-7; 12 nucleotides line up with TRBD2. V gave up 4 bases and J gave up 8 bases; unmatched junction bases: 6. The CDR3 covers 14 residues. Germline-derived CDR1 and CDR2 are MNHEY and SMNVEV (reference sequence). Here the CDR3 DNA reads TGTGCCAGCAGTTCGACTAGCGGGAGAGGGAAGCAGTACTTC. Protein: CASSSTSGRGKQYF.

The chain is built from TRBV14 and TRBJ2-5; D is ambiguous. Between the trimmed V and J ends, which lost 0 bases and 5 bases, there was a span of 7 bases. The CDR3 length is 13 residues. The germline V gene has CDR1 SGHDN and CDR2 FVKESK. In DNA, the CDR3 is TGTGCCAGCAGCCAAGAATTGTTCGAGACCCAGTACTTC. As protein: CASSQELFETQYF.

The chain joins TRBV4-2 to TRBJ2-5; 9 bases align to TRBD1. J was trimmed by 2 bases and V by 0 bases; bases with no gene match: 7. Germline V gene lookup returns CDR1 LGHNA and CDR2 YNFKEQ. This CDR3 region has 17 residues. CDR3 coding DNA: TGTGCCAGCAGCCAAGATTTAGGGGGACAGGGTCAAGAGACCCAGTACTTC. Protein sequence: CASSQDLGGQGQETQYF.